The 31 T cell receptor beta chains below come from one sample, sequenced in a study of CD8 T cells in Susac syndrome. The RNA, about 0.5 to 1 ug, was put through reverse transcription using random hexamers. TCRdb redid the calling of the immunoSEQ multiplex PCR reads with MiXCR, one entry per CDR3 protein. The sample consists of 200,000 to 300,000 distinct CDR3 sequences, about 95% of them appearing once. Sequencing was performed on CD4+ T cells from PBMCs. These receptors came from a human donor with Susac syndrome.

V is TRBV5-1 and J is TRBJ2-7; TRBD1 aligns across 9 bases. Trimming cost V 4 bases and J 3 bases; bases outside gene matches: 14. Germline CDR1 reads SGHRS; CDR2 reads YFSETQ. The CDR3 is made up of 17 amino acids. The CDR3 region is CASSGPSDRGSYYEQYF. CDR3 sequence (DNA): TGCGCCAGCAGCGGACCGTCAGACAGGGGGTCCTACTACGAGCAGTACTTC.

CDR3 sequence reads: CASSLKNGVEFF. CDR3 DNA sequence: TGTGCCAGCAGCTTAAAGAACGGAGTGGAGTTCTTC. This rearrangement joins TRBV7-6 to TRBJ2-1; D gene uncertain. Germline CDR1 and CDR2: SGHVS and FNYEAQ. V shed 2 bases and J shed 14 bases, with 13 bases lying between them. CDR3 length: 12 residues.

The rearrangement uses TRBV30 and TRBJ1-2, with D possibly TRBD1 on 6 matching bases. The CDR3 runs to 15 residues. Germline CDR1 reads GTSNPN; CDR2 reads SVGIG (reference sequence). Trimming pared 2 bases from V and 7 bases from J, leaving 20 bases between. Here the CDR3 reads CAWSTPTGARGGYTF. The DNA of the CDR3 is TGTGCCTGGAGTACCCCCACGGGGGCCAGAGGTGGCTACACCTTC.

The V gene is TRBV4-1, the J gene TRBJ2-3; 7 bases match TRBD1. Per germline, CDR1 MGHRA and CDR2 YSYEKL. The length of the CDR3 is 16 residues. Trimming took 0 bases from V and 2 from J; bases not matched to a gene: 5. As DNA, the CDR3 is TGCGCCAGCAGCCAAGACACAGGGGAATACACAGATACGCAGTATTTT. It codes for CASSQDTGEYTDTQYF.

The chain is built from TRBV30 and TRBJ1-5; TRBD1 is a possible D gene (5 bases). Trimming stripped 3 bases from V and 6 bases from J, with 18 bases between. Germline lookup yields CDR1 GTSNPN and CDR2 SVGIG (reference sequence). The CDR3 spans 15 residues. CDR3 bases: TGTGCCTGGAGGGATTCAGGGAGTTGGTCTCAGCCCCAGCATTTT. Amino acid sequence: CAWRDSGSWSQPQHF.

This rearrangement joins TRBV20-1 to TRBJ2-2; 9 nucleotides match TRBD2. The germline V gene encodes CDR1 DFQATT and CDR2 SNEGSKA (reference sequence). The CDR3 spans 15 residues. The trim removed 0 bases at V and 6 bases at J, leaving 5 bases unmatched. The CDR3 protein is CSARDGGRAPGELFF. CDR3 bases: TGCAGTGCTAGAGATGGCGGGAGGGCCCCCGGGGAGCTGTTTTTT.

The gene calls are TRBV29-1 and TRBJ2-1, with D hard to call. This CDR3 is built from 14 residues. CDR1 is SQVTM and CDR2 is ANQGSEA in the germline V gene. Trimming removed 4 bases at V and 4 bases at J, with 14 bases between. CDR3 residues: CSVVLGAFYNEQFF. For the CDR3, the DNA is TGCAGCGTTGTTCTCGGCGCCTTTTACAATGAGCAGTTCTTC.

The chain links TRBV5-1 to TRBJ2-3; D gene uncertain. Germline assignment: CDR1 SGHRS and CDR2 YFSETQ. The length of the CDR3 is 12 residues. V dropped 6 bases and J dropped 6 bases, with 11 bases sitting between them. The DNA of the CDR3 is TGCGCCAGCAACCCCGGCTGGGATACGCAGTATTTT. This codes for CASNPGWDTQYF. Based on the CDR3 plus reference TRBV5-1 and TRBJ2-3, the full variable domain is KAGVTQTPRYLIKTRGQQVTLSCSPISGHRSVSWYQQTPGQGLQFLFEYFSETQRNKGNFPGRFSGRQFSNSRSEMNVSTLELGDSALYLCASNPGWDTQYFGPGTRLTVL.

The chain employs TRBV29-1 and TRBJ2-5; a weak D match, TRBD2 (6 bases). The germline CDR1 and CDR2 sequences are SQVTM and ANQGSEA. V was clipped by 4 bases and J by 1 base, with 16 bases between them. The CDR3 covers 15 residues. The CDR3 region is CSVGILAGSQETQYF. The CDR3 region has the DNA TGCAGCGTTGGAATACTAGCTGGTTCCCAAGAGACCCAGTACTTC.

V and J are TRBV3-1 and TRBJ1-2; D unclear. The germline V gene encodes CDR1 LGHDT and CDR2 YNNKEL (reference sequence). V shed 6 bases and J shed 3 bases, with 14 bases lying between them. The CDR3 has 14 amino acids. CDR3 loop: CASSAYGDYYGYTF. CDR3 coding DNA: TGTGCCAGCAGTGCCTATGGAGACTACTATGGCTACACCTTC. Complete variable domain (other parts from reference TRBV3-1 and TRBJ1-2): DTAVSQTPKYLVTQMGNDKSIKCEQNLGHDTMYWYKQDSKKFLKIMFSYNNKELIINETVPNRFSPKSPDKAHLNLHINSLELGDSAVYFCASSAYGDYYGYTFGSGTRLTVV.

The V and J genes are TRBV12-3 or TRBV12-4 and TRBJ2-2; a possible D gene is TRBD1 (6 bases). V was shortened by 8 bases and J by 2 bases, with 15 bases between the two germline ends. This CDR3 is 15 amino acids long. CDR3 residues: CASGFPGTNTGELFF. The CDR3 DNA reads TGTGCCAGCGGATTCCCCGGGACAAACACCGGGGAGCTGTTTTTT.

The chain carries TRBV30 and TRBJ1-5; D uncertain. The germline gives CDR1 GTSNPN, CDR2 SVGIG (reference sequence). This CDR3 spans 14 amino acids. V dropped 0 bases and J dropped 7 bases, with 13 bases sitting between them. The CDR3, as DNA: TGTGCCTGGAGTGTATCCATATCTAGCCAGCCCCAGCATTTT. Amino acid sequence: CAWSVSISSQPQHF.

CDR3 in amino acids: CASGSYNEQFF. As DNA, the CDR3 is TGTGCTAGTGGCTCCTACAATGAGCAGTTCTTC. The chain combines TRBV12-5 with TRBJ2-1, with D unclear. This CDR3 spans 11 amino acids. Deletions cut 6 bases from V and 0 bases from J, with 0 bases between. Looked up from germline, CDR1 is LGHNT and CDR2 is FRNRAP.

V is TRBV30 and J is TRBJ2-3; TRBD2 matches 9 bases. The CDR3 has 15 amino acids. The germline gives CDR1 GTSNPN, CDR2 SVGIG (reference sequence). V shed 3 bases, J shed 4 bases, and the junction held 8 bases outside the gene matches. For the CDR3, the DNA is TGTGCCTGGAGCCGCGGGGTAGCGGGAGCAGATACGCAGTATTTT. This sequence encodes CAWSRGVAGADTQYF.

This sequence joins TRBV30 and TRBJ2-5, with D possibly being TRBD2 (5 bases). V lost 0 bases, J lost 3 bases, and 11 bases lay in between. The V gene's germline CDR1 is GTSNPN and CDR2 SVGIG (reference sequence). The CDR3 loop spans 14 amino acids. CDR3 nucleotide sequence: TGTGCCTGGAGTGTACGATGGGGAGAAGAGACCCAGTACTTC. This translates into CAWSVRWGEETQYF.

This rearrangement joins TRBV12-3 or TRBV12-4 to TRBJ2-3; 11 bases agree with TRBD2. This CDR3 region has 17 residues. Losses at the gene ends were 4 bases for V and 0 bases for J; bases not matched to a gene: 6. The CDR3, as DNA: TGTGCCAGCAGTTCCCAGAGGACTAGCGGGAGCACAGATACGCAGTATTTT. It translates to CASSSQRTSGSTDTQYF.

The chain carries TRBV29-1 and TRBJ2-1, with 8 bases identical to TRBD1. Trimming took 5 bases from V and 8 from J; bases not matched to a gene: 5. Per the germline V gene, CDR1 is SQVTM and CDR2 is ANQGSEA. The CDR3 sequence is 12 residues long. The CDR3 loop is CSVRAGGDEQFF. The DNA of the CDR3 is TGCAGCGTTCGGGCAGGGGGCGATGAGCAGTTCTTC.

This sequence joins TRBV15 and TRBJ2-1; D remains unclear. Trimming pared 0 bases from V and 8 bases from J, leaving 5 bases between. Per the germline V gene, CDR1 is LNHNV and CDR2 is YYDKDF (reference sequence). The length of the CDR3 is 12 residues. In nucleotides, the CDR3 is TGTGCCACCAGCAGAGATTGGCATGAGCAGTTCTTC. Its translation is CATSRDWHEQFF.

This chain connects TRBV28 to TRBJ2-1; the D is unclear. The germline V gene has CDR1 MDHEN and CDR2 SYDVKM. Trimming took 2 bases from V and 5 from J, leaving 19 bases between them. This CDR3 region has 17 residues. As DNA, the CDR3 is TGTGCCAGCAGTTTAGAAGGCACGAACCGGGCCAACAATGAGCAGTTCTTC. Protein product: CASSLEGTNRANNEQFF.

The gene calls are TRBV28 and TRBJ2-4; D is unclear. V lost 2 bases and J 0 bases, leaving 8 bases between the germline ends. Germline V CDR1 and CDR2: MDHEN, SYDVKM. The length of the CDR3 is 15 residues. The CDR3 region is CASSLLRLAKNIQYF. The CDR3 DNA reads TGTGCCAGCAGTTTACTACGTTTAGCCAAAAACATTCAGTACTTC.

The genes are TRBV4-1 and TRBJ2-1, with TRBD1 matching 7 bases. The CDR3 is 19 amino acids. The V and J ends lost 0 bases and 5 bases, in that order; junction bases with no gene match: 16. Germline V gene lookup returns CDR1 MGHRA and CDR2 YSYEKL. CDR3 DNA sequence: TGCGCCAGCAGCCAAGAACCGCCTTTTTTCACAGGGGCGAACAATGAGCAGTTCTTC. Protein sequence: CASSQEPPFFTGANNEQFF.

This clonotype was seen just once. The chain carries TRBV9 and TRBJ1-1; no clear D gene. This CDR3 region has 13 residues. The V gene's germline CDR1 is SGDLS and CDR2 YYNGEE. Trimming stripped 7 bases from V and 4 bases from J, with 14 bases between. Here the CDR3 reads CASGRGSVTEAFF. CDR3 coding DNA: TGTGCCAGCGGGCGAGGGTCTGTCACTGAAGCTTTCTTT.

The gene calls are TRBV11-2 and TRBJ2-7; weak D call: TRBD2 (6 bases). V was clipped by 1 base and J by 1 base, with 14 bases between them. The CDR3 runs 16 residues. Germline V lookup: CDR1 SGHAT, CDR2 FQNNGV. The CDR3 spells CASSLVPGSRSYEQYF. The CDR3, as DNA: TGTGCCAGCAGCTTAGTGCCCGGGAGTAGGTCCTACGAGCAGTACTTC.

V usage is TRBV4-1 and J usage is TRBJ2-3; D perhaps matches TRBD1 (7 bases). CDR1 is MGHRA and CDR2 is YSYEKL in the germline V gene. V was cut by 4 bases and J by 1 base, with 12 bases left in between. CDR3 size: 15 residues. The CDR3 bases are TGCGCCAGCAGCCCAGGGGGGTGGGGCACAGATACGCAGTATTTT. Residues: CASSPGGWGTDTQYF.

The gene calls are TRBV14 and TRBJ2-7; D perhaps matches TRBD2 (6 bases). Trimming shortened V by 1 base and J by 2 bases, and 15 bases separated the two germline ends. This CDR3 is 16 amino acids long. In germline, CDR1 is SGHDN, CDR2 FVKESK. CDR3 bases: TGTGCCAGCAGCCAAGTCTGGGGAGGTGGGACCTACGAGCAGTACTTC. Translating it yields CASSQVWGGGTYEQYF. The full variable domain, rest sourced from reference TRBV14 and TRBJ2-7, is EAGVTQFPSHSVIEKGQTVTLRCDPISGHDNLYWYRRVMGKEIKFLLHFVKESKQDESGMPNNRFLAERTGGTYSTLKVQPAELEDSGVYFCASSQVWGGGTYEQYFGPGTRLTVT.

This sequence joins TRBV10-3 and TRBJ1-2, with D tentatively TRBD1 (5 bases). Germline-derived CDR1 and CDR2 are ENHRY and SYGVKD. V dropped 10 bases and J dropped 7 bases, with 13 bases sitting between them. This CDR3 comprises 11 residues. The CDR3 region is CATARDAGYTF. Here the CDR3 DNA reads TGTGCCACCGCCCGGGACGCTGGCTACACCTTC.

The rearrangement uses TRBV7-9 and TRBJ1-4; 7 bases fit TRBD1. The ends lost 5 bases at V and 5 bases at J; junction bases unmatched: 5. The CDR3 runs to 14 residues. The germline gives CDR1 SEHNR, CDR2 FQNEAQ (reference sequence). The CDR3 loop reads CASSPDRVNEKLFF. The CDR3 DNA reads TGTGCCAGCAGCCCAGACAGGGTCAATGAAAAACTGTTTTTT.

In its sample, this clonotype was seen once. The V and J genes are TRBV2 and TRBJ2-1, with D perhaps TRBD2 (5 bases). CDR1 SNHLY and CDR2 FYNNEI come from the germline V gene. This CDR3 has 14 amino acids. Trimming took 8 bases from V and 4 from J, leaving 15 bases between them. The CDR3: CASVVGSSYNEQFF. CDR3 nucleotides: TGTGCCAGCGTTGTGGGGAGCTCGTACAATGAGCAGTTCTTC.

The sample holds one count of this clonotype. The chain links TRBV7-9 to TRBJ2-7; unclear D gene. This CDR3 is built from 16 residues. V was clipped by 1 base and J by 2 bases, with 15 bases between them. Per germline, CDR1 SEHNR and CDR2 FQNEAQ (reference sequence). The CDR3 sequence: CASSLGNFARTYEQYF. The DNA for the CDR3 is TGTGCCAGCAGCTTAGGGAACTTCGCGAGAACCTACGAGCAGTACTTC.

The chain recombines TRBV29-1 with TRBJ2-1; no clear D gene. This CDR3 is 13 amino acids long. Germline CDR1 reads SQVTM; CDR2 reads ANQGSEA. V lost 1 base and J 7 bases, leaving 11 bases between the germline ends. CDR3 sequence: CSVEGRVMNEQFF. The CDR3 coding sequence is TGCAGCGTTGAAGGTAGGGTGATGAATGAGCAGTTCTTC.

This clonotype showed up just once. The CDR3 region is CSVDKGDEQYF. The CDR3 coding sequence is TGCAGCGTTGATAAGGGGGACGAGCAGTACTTC. The chain employs TRBV29-1 and TRBJ2-7; a weak D match, TRBD1 (6 bases). Deletions cut 3 bases from V and 5 bases from J, with 8 bases between. CDR3 length: 11 residues. In germline, CDR1 is SQVTM, CDR2 ANQGSEA.